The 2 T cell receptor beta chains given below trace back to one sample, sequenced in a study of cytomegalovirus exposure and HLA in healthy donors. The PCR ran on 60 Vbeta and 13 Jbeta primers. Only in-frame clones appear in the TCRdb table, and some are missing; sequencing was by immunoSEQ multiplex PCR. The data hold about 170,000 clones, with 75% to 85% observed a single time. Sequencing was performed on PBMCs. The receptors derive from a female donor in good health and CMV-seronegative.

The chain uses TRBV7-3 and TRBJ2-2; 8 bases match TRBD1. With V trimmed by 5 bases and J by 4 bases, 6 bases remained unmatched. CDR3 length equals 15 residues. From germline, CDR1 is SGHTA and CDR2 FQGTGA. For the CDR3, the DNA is TGTGCCAGCAGCCTCGACAGGGGAGGCACCGGGGAGCTGTTTTTT. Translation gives CASSLDRGGTGELFF.

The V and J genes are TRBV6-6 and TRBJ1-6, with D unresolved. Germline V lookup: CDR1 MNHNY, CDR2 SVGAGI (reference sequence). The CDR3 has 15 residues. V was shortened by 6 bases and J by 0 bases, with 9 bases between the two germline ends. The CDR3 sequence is CASRSGSSYNSPLHF. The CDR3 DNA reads TGTGCCAGCAGATCCGGGAGCTCCTATAATTCACCCCTCCACTTT.